These 14 T cell receptor beta chains were all obtained from the same sample, sequenced in a study of blood T cell repertoires in COVID-19. Data came from immunoSEQ multiplex PCR; TCRdb stores just in-frame clones and leaves some out. Of 45,000 to 60,000 clones in the sample, 89% were seen once. Sequences were obtained from peripheral blood. Source of these receptors: a human donor in a cohort sampled during active COVID-19.

The chain carries TRBV5-6 and TRBJ2-5, with TRBD1 matching 9 bases. Germline CDR1 is SGHDT and CDR2 is YYEEEE. J was trimmed by 5 bases and V by 4 bases; bases with no gene match: 9. This CDR3 has 15 amino acids. CDR3 region: CASSLQGAERETQYF. In DNA form, the CDR3 reads TGTGCCAGCAGCCTACAGGGGGCGGAGAGGGAGACCCAGTACTTC.

This clone was counted only a few times. The chain combines TRBV11-3 with TRBJ2-1; 7 bases map to TRBD2. With V trimmed by 5 bases and J by 6 bases, 4 bases remained unmatched. Looked up from germline, CDR1 is SGHNT and CDR2 is YENEEA. The CDR3 is made up of 13 amino acids. The CDR3 here is CASSPSGGNEQFF. As DNA, the CDR3 is TGTGCCAGCAGCCCTTCGGGAGGCAATGAGCAGTTCTTC.

The V and J genes are TRBV5-1 and TRBJ1-3, with D possibly being TRBD1 (5 bases). Germline lookup yields CDR1 SGHRS and CDR2 YFSETQ. The CDR3 is made up of 16 amino acids. Trimming removed 2 bases at V and 0 bases at J, with 12 bases between. This CDR3 reads CASSLGVGSSGNTIYF. CDR3 sequence (DNA): TGCGCCAGCAGCTTAGGGGTCGGGAGCTCTGGAAACACCATATATTTT.

The rearrangement joins TRBV28 to TRBJ1-3; no firm D call. V dropped 7 bases and J dropped 0 bases, with 10 bases sitting between them. The CDR3 runs 14 residues. CDR1 and CDR2 (germline): MDHEN, SYDVKM. This chain's CDR3 is CASTYRSSGNTIYF. CDR3 coding DNA: TGTGCCAGCACTTACCGGAGCTCTGGAAACACCATATATTTT.

The chain links TRBV5-1 to TRBJ2-5, with 12 bases identical to TRBD2. CDR3 size: 14 residues. Germline V gene lookup returns CDR1 SGHRS and CDR2 YFSETQ. V shed 4 bases, J shed 4 bases, and the junction held 2 bases outside the gene matches. CDR3 protein: CASSVTSGGETQYF. In DNA form, the CDR3 reads TGCGCCAGCAGCGTGACTAGCGGGGGAGAGACCCAGTACTTC.

The V gene is TRBV27, the J gene TRBJ2-6, with TRBD2 identical over 7 bases. V dropped 6 bases and J dropped 2; count of bases not matched to a gene: 4. The CDR3 length is 15 residues. CDR1 is MNHEY and CDR2 is SMNVEV in the germline V gene (reference sequence). The CDR3 protein is CASSQGGAGANVLTF. Here the CDR3 DNA reads TGTGCCAGCAGCCAGGGAGGGGCTGGGGCCAACGTCCTGACTTTC. Full variable domain (remainder filled in from reference TRBV27 and TRBJ2-6): EAQVTQNPRYLITVTGKKLTVTCSQNMNHEYMSWYRQDPGLGLRQIYYSMNVEVTDKGDVPEGYKVSRKEKRNFPLILESPSPNQTSLYFCASSQGGAGANVLTFGAGSRLTVL.

V is TRBV5-1 and J is TRBJ2-1; D is perhaps TRBD1 (5 bases). CDR1 and CDR2 (germline): SGHRS, YFSETQ. The V gene lost 7 bases and the J gene lost 3 bases, with 8 bases spanning the gap. The CDR3 length is 12 residues. Here the CDR3 DNA reads TGCGCCAGCGGTGACAGCTACAATGAGCAGTTCTTC. Its protein product is CASGDSYNEQFF.

The rearrangement joins TRBV28 to TRBJ2-1, with 8 positions matching TRBD1. Germline trimming cut 3 bases from V and 7 bases from J; bases unmatched to any gene: 14. CDR3 size: 17 residues. The germline V gene encodes CDR1 MDHEN and CDR2 SYDVKM. The chain's CDR3 is CASSFNPGQGDRNEQFF. DNA for the CDR3: TGTGCCAGCAGTTTTAACCCCGGACAGGGAGATAGGAATGAGCAGTTCTTC.

The rearrangement uses TRBV11-1 and TRBJ1-5, with 8 bases identical to TRBD1. The V segment lost 5 bases and the J segment 3 bases; nucleotides outside the gene matches: 3. In germline, CDR1 is SGHAT, CDR2 FQDESV (reference sequence). The CDR3 is made up of 14 amino acids. The CDR3 sequence is CASSRDRTNQPQHF. The CDR3 DNA reads as TGTGCCAGCAGCAGGGACAGGACCAATCAGCCCCAGCATTTT.

V and J are TRBV4-1 and TRBJ1-1; the match to TRBD1 covers 7 bases. V trimming: 4 bases; J trimming: 0 bases; junction bases outside the gene matches: 2. The germline gives CDR1 MGHRA, CDR2 YSYEKL. The CDR3 consists of 14 residues. CDR3 in DNA: TGCGCCAGCAGCCTGGGACAGTTGAACACTGAAGCTTTCTTT. Protein: CASSLGQLNTEAFF.

The count of this clone is one. The CDR3 here is CASSLMAGASYEQYF. CDR3 DNA sequence: TGTGCCAGCAGCTTAATGGCGGGGGCGTCCTACGAGCAGTACTTC. V and J are TRBV7-2 and TRBJ2-7, with D possibly being TRBD2 (7 bases). V lost 2 bases, J lost 1 base, and 12 bases lay in between. CDR1 SGHTA and CDR2 FQGNSA come from the germline V gene. The CDR3 sequence is 15 residues long.

The rearrangement uses TRBV7-9 and TRBJ2-3, with TRBD2 matching 8 bases. This CDR3 region has 17 residues. Germline loops: CDR1 SEHNR, CDR2 FQNEAQ (reference sequence). V lost 1 base and J lost 2; bases outside the gene matches: 8. The DNA of the CDR3 is TGTGCCAGCAGCTTAGATGGCATAGCGGGATACACAGATACGCAGTATTTT. Translating gives CASSLDGIAGYTDTQYF.

V and J are TRBV10-1 and TRBJ2-2; D gene uncertain. The germline CDR1 and CDR2 sequences are WNHNN and SYGVQD (reference sequence). V lost 6 bases to trimming and J lost 3 bases, with 5 bases between them. This CDR3 contains 12 residues. CDR3 residues: CASRQDTGELFF. The CDR3 DNA sequence: TGCGCCAGCAGACAAGACACCGGGGAGCTGTTTTTT.

This clone was recorded once. The CDR3 loop is CASSFSGSTDTQYF. CDR3 nucleotides: TGTGCCAGCAGCTTTAGCGGAAGCACAGATACGCAGTATTTT. This chain uses TRBV7-2 with TRBJ2-3, with D possibly matching TRBD2 (6 bases). Germline V lookup: CDR1 SGHTA, CDR2 FQGNSA. The CDR3 consists of 14 residues. V was trimmed by 3 bases and J by 0 bases, leaving 7 bases between them.